The 8 T cell receptor beta chains below come from one sample, sequenced in a study of control samples from healthy donors and cancer patients. The repertoire was sequenced with immunoSEQ multiplex PCR; TCRdb's copy has only in-frame clones and lacks some. This table has about 57,000 clones, approximately 90% appearing once. The sequenced material came from PBMCs. These receptor sequences come from a man aged 25 to 40 with colorectal cancer.

The chain is built from TRBV6-5 and TRBJ1-5; TRBD1 agrees at 7 bases. Losses at the gene ends were 5 bases for V and 6 bases for J; bases not matched to a gene: 4. Germline values: CDR1 MNHEY, CDR2 SVGAGI. This CDR3 has 13 amino acids. DNA of the CDR3: TGTGCCAGCAGTCTAGGGGGCGGTCAGCCCCAGCATTTT. This encodes CASSLGGGQPQHF.

V is TRBV30 and J is TRBJ2-2, with 7 bases that match TRBD1. The CDR3 totals 14 residues. Looked up from germline, CDR1 is GTSNPN and CDR2 is SVGIG (reference sequence). J was trimmed by 6 bases and V by 1 base; bases with no gene match: 5. This CDR3 is CAWSDDRVSGELFF. CDR3 coding DNA: TGTGCCTGGAGTGATGACAGGGTATCCGGGGAGCTGTTTTTT.

The V call is TRBV7-2, the J call TRBJ1-4; TRBD1 is a possible D gene (6 bases). V was trimmed by 4 bases and J by 8 bases, leaving 11 bases between them. The germline V gene has CDR1 SGHTA and CDR2 FQGNSA. There are 13 residues in the CDR3. The CDR3 region has the DNA TGTGCCAGCAGCTCCCGTGGACAGGAAAAACTGTTTTTT. Its translation is CASSSRGQEKLFF. Full variable domain (rest looked up from reference TRBV7-2 and TRBJ1-4): GAGVSQSPSNKVTEKGKDVELRCDPISGHTALYWYRQSLGQGLEFLIYFQGNSAPDKSGLPSDRFSAERTGGSVSTLTIQRTQQEDSAVYLCASSSRGQEKLFFGSGTQLSVL.

This clone has just one count. The chain couples TRBV21-1 to TRBJ2-6; whether TRBD1, the table's D call, matches the DNA was not checked. TRBV21-1 is reported as a pseudogene. The CDR3 runs 19 residues. In DNA, the CDR3 is TGTGCCAGCAGCAAAGCCTGGACAGGGGGAGGGTATGGGGCCAACGTCCTGACTTTC. This sequence encodes CASSKAWTGGGYGANVLTF.

The V call is TRBV4-3, the J call TRBJ2-7; D perhaps matches TRBD2 (6 bases). The CDR3 loop spans 15 amino acids. Germline V gives CDR1 LGHNA, CDR2 YSLEER. Trimming left V 0 bases short and J 4 bases short, with 13 bases between. CDR3 sequence: CASSQEMGGWYEQYF. The CDR3 DNA reads as TGCGCCAGCAGCCAAGAGATGGGGGGATGGTACGAGCAGTACTTC.

This sequence joins TRBV5-1 and TRBJ2-3, with 7 bases identical to TRBD1. Germline lookup yields CDR1 SGHRS and CDR2 YFSETQ. The CDR3 consists of 14 residues. The trim removed 4 bases at V and 3 bases at J, leaving 5 bases unmatched. The CDR3 DNA is TGCGCCAGCAGCCCGGGACAGCATACAGATACGCAGTATTTT. It encodes CASSPGQHTDTQYF.

This sequence joins TRBV29-1 and TRBJ2-1; a possible D gene is TRBD1 (5 bases). CDR1 is SQVTM and CDR2 is ANQGSEA in the germline V gene. The CDR3 totals 20 residues. The V end was cut by 4 bases, the J end by 1 base, with 29 bases between. The CDR3 loop is CSVVAVGPTRAGASYNEQFF. The CDR3 DNA sequence: TGCAGCGTTGTTGCCGTAGGACCCACCAGGGCTGGAGCATCCTACAATGAGCAGTTCTTC.

Details on this clone: At one boundary the junction diverges from the germline segment, which might be a read error. The chain recombines TRBV7-2 with TRBJ1-4; maybe TRBD1 (5 bases). The CDR3 is 15 amino acids. The germline gives CDR1 SGHTA, CDR2 FQGNSA. In nucleotides, the CDR3 is TGTGCCAGCAGCTTAGCCCGGGAGGGGAAGGAAAACCTGTTTTTT. It is translated as CASSLAREGKENLFF.